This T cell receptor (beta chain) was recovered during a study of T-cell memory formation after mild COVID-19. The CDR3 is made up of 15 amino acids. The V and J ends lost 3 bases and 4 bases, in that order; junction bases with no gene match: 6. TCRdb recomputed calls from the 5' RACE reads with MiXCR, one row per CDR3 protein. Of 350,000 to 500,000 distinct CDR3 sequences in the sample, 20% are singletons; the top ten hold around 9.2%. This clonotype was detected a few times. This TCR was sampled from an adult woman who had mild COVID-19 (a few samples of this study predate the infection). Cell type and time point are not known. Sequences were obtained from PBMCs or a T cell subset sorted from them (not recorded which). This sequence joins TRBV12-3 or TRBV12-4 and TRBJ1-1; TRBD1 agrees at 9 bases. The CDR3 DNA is TGTGCCAGCAGTTTGGGGGGGACAGGGCGCACTGAAGCTTTCTTT. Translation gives CASSLGGTGRTEAFF.